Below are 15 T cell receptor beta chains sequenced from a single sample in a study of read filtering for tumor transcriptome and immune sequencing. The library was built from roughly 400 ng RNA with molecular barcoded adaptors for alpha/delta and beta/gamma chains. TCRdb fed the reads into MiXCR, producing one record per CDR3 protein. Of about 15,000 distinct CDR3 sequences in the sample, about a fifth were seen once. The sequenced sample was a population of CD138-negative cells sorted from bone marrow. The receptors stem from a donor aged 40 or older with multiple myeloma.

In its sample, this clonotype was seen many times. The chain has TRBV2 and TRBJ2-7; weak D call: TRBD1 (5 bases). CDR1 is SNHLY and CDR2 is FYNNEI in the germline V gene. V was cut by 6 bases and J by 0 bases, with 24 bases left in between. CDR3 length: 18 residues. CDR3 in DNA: TGTGCCAGCAGGTTCAAGACAGCAGCATCCCTTAGCTCCTACGAGCAGTACTTC. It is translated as CASRFKTAASLSSYEQYF.

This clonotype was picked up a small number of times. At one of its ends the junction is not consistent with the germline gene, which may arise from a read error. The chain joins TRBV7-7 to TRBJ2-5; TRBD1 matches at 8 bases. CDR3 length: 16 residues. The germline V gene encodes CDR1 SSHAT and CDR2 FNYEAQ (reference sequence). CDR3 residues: CASSQGAGGSEETQYF. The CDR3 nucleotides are TGTGCTAGCAGCCAGGGGGCAGGGGGCTCGGAAGAGACCCAGTACTTC.

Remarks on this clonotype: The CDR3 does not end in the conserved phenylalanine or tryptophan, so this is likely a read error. CDR3 DNA: TGTGCCTGGAGTGTTGTAACGGGGGCCCTAGAGACCCAGTACCTC. Protein product: CAWSVVTGALETQYL. This chain connects TRBV30 to TRBJ2-5; the D call may be TRBD1 or TRBD2 (6 bases each). The CDR3 runs to 15 residues. The germline gives CDR1 GTSNPN, CDR2 SVGIG (reference sequence). Trimming left V 0 bases short and J 4 bases short, with 15 bases between.

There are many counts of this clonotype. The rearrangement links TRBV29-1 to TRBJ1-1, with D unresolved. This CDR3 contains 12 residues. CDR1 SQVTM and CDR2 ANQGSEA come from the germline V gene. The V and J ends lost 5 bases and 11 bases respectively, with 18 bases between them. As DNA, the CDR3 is TGCAGCGTTCCAGACGGTTGGGGTTGGGCTTTCTTT. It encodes CSVPDGWGWAFF.

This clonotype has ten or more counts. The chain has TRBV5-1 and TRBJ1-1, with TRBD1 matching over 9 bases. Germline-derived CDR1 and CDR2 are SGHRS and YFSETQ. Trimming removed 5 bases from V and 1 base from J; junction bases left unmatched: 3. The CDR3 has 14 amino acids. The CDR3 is CASSRTGANTEAFF. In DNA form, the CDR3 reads TGCGCCAGCAGTCGGACAGGGGCGAACACTGAAGCTTTCTTT.

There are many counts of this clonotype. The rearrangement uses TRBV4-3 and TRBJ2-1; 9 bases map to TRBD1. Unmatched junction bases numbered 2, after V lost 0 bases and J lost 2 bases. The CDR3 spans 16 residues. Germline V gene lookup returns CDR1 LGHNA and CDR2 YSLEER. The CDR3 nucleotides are TGCGCCAGCAGCCAAGATCGGGACAGGGCCTACAATGAGCAGTTCTTC. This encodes CASSQDRDRAYNEQFF.

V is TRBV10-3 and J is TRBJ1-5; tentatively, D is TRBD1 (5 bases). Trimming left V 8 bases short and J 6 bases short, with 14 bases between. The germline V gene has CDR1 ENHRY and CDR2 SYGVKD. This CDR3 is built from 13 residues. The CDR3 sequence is CAIGDREGQPQHF. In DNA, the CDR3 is TGTGCCATCGGCGACAGAGAGGGTCAGCCCCAGCATTTT.

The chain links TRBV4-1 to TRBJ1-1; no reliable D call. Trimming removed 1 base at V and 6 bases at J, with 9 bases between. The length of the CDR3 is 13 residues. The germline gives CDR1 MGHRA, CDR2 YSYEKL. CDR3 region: CASSQGPGPEAFF. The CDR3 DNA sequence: TGCGCCAGCAGCCAAGGTCCGGGCCCTGAAGCTTTCTTT.

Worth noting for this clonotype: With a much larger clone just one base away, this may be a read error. The CDR3 bases are TGTGCCAGCAGCTTAGCGAACAGGCCTGGGGCCAACGTCCTGACTTTC. Protein sequence: CASSLANRPGANVLTF. This sequence joins TRBV7-9 and TRBJ2-6; weak D call: TRBD1 (5 bases). This CDR3 is built from 16 residues. Germline V gene lookup returns CDR1 SEHNR and CDR2 FQNEAQ (reference sequence). V was shortened by 0 bases and J by 2 bases, with 8 bases between the two germline ends.

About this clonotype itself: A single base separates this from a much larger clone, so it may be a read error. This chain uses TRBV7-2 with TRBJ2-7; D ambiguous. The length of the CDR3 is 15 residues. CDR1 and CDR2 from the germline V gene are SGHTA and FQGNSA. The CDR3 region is CASSPGPALVHERYF. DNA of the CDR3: TGTGCCAGCAGCCCAGGCCCTGCGTTAGTCCACGAGCGGTACTTC. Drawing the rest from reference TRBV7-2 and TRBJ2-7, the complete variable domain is GAGVSQSPSNKVTEKGKDVELRCDPISGHTALYWYRQSLGQGLEFLIYFQGNSAPDKSGLPSDRFSAERTGGSVSTLTIQRTQQEDSAVYLCASSPGPALVHERYFGPGTRLTVT.

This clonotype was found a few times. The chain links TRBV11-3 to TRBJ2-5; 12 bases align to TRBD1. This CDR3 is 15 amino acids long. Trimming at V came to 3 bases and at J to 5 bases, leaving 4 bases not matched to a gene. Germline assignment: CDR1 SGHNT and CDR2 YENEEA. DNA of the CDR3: TGTGCCAGCAGCTTTGCCGGGACAGGGGGCGAGACCCAGTACTTC. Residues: CASSFAGTGGETQYF.

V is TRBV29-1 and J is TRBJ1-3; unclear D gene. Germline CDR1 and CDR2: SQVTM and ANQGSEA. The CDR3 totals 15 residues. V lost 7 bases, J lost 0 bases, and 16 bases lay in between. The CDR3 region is CSAALSARSGNTIYF. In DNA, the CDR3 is TGCAGCGCCGCTCTTTCGGCCCGCTCTGGAAACACCATATATTTT.

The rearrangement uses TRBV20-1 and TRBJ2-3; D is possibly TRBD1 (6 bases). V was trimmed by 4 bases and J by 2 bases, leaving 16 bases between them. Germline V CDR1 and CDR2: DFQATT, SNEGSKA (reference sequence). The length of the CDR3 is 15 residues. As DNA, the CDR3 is TGCAGTGCTACAGGGGTGGGAGTTCACACAGATACGCAGTATTTT. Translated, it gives CSATGVGVHTDTQYF.

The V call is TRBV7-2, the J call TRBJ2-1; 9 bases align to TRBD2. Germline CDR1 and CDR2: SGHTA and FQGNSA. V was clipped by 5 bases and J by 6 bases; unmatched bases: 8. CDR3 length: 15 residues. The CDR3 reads CASSPIAGVPNEQFF. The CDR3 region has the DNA TGTGCCAGCAGCCCAATAGCGGGAGTTCCCAATGAGCAGTTCTTC.

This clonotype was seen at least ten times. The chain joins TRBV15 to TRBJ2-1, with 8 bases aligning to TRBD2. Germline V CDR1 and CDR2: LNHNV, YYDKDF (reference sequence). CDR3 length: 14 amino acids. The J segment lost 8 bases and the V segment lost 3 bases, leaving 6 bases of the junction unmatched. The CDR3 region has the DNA TGTGCCACCAGCAGCGGGACTAGTCCCGATGAGCAGTTCTTC. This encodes CATSSGTSPDEQFF.